The sequence of this T cell receptor beta chain was determined in a study of vaccination and CD4 T cells after COVID-19. The Oncomine TCR Beta short-read assay was applied to DNA of cultured CD4+ T cells. MiXCR, applied by TCRdb to the PCR reads, yields one record per CDR3 protein. The sample carries about 7,700 distinct CDR3 sequences, roughly 60% recorded once. About this clonotype: No antigen is known for it.

Stated treatment: approximately nine-day PBMC culture with coronavirus spike peptide pools or control peptides (ViraFEST assay). Looked up from germline, CDR1 is KGHSH and CDR2 is LQKENI. J lost 6 bases, V lost 4 bases, and 3 bases had no gene match. The CDR3 extends over 12 amino acids. The TCR was taken from a human donor who had recovered from COVID-19. The chain joins TRBV18 to TRBJ2-7; 7 bases match TRBD1. The sample comprised CD4+ T cells from blood, cultured in vitro. DNA of the CDR3: TGTGCCAGCTCACGAGGGGGCGGCGAGCAGTACTTC. Translating gives CASSRGGGEQYF.